This T cell receptor beta chain originates from a study of blood T cell repertoires in COVID-19. Whole-study context: Nucleic acid was either cDNA or gDNA, and it came from T cells, B-cell-depleted T cells, or PBMCs.

Per germline, CDR1 SSHAT and CDR2 FNYEAQ (reference sequence). V lost 5 bases to trimming and J lost 0 bases, with 8 bases between them. The CDR3 is made up of 13 amino acids. Measured with immunoSEQ multiplex PCR; TCRdb has only the in-frame clones, and not every one. The sample consists of about 200,000 clones, 81% of them appearing once. Sequences were obtained from peripheral blood. This TCR came from a woman of 80 years or more with acute or convalescent COVID-19. This rearrangement joins TRBV7-7 to TRBJ2-7, with a weak D call TRBD1 (5 bases). CDR3 nucleotides: TGTGCCAGCAGCACAGGTTTCTCCTACGAGCAGTACTTC. Its protein is CASSTGFSYEQYF.